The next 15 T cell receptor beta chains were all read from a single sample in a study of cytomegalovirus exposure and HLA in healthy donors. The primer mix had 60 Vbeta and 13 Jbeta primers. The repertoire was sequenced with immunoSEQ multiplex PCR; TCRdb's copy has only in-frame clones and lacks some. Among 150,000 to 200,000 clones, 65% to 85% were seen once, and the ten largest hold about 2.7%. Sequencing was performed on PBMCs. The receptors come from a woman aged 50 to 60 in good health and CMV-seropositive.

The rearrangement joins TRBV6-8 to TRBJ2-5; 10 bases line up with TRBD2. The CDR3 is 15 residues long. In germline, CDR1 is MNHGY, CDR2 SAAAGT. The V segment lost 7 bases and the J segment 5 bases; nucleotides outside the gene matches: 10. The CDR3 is CASITLLAGEETQYF. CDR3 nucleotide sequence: TGTGCCAGCATCACCCTCCTAGCGGGGGAGGAGACCCAGTACTTC.

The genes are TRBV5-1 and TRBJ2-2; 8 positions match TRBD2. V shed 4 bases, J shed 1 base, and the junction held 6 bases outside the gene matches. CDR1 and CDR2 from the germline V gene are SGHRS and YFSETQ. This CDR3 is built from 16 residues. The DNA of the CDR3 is TGCGCCAGCAGCCCACTCAGCGGGGGGAACACCGGGGAGCTGTTTTTT. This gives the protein CASSPLSGGNTGELFF.

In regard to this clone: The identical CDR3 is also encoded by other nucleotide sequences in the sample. CDR3 amino acids: CASSRNRENEKLFF. The DNA of the CDR3 is TGTGCCAGCAGTCGTAACAGAGAGAATGAAAAACTGTTTTTT. This rearrangement joins TRBV6-5 to TRBJ1-4; D gene uncertain. Germline assignment: CDR1 MNHEY and CDR2 SVGAGI. Trimming left V 5 bases short and J 5 bases short, with 12 bases between. CDR3 size: 14 residues.

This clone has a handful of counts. CDR3 coding DNA: TGTGCCAGTATTACAGGGTGGAACACTGAAGCTTTCTTT. It encodes CASITGWNTEAFF. The chain carries TRBV19 and TRBJ1-1; D possibly corresponds to TRBD1 (6 bases). The CDR3 consists of 13 residues. Trimming removed 7 bases at V and 1 base at J, with 10 bases between. The V gene's germline CDR1 is LNHDA and CDR2 SQIVND (reference sequence).

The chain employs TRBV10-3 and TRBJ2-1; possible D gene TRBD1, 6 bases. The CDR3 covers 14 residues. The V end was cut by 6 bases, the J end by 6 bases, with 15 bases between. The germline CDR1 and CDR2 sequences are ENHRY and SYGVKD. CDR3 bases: TGTGCCATCAGGGGGACAACGGCGGGCAATGAGCAGTTCTTC. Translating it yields CAIRGTTAGNEQFF.

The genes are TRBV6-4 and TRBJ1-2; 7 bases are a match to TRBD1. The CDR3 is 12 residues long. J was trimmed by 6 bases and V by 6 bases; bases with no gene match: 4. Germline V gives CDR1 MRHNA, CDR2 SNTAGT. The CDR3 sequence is CASRTGWDGYTF. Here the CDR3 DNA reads TGTGCCAGCAGGACAGGGTGGGATGGCTACACCTTC.

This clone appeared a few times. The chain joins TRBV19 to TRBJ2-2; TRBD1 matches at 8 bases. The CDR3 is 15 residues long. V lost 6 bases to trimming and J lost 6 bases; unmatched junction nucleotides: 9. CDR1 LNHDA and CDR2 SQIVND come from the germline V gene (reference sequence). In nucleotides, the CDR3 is TGTGCCAGTAGCGCACAGGGGGTAAGGGCCGGGGAGCTGTTTTTT. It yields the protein CASSAQGVRAGELFF.

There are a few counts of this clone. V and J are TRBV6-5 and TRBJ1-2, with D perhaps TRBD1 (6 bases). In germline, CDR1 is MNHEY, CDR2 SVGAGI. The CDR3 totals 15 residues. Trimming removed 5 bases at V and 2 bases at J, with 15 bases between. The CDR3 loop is CASSKGGGGNYGYTF. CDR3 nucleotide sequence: TGTGCCAGCAGTAAAGGGGGGGGAGGGAACTATGGCTACACCTTC.

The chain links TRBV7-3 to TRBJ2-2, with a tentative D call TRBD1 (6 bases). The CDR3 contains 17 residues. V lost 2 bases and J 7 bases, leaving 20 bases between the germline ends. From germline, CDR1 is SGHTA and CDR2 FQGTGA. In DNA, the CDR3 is TGTGCCAGCAGCTTAGCGCCCACGACAGGCTTGGACGGGGAGCTGTTTTTT. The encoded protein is CASSLAPTTGLDGELFF.

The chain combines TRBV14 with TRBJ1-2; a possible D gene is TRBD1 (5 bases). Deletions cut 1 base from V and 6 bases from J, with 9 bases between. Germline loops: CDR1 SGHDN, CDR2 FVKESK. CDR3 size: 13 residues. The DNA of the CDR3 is TGTGCCAGCAGCCAAGCAGGGATCCATGGCTACACCTTC. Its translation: CASSQAGIHGYTF.

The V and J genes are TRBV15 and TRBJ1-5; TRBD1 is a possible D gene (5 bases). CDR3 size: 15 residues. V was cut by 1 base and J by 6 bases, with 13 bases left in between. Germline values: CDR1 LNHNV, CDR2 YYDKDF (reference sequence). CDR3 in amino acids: CATSRGLEGSQPQHF. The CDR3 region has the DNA TGTGCCACCAGCAGAGGGTTGGAGGGGAGTCAGCCCCAGCATTTT.

CDR3 nucleotides: TGTGCCATCAGTGAGCCGGACAGCTATAATTCACCCCTCCACTTT. Translation: CAISEPDSYNSPLHF. This chain joins TRBV10-3 and TRBJ1-6; a weak D match, TRBD1 (6 bases). V shed 2 bases and J shed 3 bases, with 8 bases lying between them. This CDR3 has 15 residues. The germline gives CDR1 ENHRY, CDR2 SYGVKD.

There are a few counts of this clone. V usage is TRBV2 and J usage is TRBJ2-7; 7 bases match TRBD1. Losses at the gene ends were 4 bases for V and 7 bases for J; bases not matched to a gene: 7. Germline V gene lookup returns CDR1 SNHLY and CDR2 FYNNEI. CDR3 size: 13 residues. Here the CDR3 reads CASSGGQEREQYF. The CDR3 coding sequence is TGTGCCAGCAGTGGAGGACAGGAACGAGAGCAGTACTTC.

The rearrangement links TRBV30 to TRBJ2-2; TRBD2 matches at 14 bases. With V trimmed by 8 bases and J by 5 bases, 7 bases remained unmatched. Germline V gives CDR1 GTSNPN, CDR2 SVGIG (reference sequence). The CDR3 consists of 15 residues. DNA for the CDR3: TGTGCCCTCGGACTAGCGGGGGGTCAAACCGGGGAGCTGTTTTTT. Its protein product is CALGLAGGQTGELFF.

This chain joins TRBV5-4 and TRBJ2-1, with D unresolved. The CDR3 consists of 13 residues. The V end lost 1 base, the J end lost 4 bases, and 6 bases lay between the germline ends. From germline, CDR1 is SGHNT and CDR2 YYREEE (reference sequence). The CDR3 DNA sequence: TGTGCCAGCAGCTTGACACAGTACAATGAGCAGTTCTTC. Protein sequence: CASSLTQYNEQFF.